A single sample is the source of the 5 T cell receptor beta chains below, sequenced in a study of OX40 agonist ivuxolimab in advanced cancers. Libraries were constructed by the immunoSEQ multiplex PCR assay. Here the immuneACCESS table is served through TCRdb, limited to in-frame sequences with V and J called. Missing clones are a known gap in these copies; in checked studies unresolved V genes cover under half, and the rest lacks a known reason. The sample yields about 81,000 clones; around 80% were counted once. Of the sample, 6.6% is held by the ten largest clones. Source: CD4+ or CD8+ T cells sorted from blood, taken in a trial of the OX40 agonist ivuxolimab. These receptor sequences come from an adult with an advanced solid tumor such as melanoma, head and neck, liver or kidney cancer.

The chain is built from TRBV7-2 and TRBJ1-1; D is possibly TRBD1 (6 bases). CDR1 and CDR2 (germline): SGHTA, FQGNSA. Trimming left V 1 base short and J 5 bases short, with 14 bases between. There are 15 residues in the CDR3. Here the CDR3 DNA reads TGTGCCAGCAGCTTAGGTGACAGGAGAAGAACTGAAGCTTTCTTT. Protein sequence: CASSLGDRRRTEAFF.

The chain carries TRBV13 and TRBJ2-3, with D possibly being TRBD1 or TRBD2 (5 bases each). V dropped 5 bases and J dropped 3 bases, with 18 bases sitting between them. CDR3 length: 16 residues. CDR1 PRHDT and CDR2 FYEKMQ come from the germline V gene (reference sequence). CDR3 in amino acids: CASSPLGERGTDTQYF. The CDR3 DNA is TGTGCCAGCAGCCCCCTGGGGGAAAGGGGAACAGATACGCAGTATTTT.

This clone was counted a single time. The chain links TRBV9 to TRBJ1-4; D not resolved. The CDR3 contains 14 residues. V lost 7 bases, J lost 7 bases, and 17 bases lay in between. The germline V gene has CDR1 SGDLS and CDR2 YYNGEE. CDR3 region: CASRKGGASEKLFF. DNA for the CDR3: TGTGCCAGCCGGAAGGGTGGAGCTAGTGAAAAACTGTTTTTT.

This chain joins TRBV4-1 and TRBJ2-1, with a weak D call TRBD1 (6 bases). CDR1 MGHRA and CDR2 YSYEKL come from the germline V gene. The CDR3 contains 15 residues. Trimming stripped 4 bases from V and 4 bases from J, with 14 bases between. CDR3 in amino acids: CASSPRDTGYNEQFF. The CDR3, as DNA: TGCGCCAGCAGCCCTAGGGACACTGGGTACAATGAGCAGTTCTTC.

The rearrangement links TRBV19 to TRBJ2-1; D is possibly TRBD2 (6 bases). Germline values: CDR1 LNHDA, CDR2 SQIVND (reference sequence). V was shortened by 7 bases and J by 0 bases, with 16 bases between the two germline ends. The CDR3 covers 16 residues. The CDR3 nucleotides are TGTGCCAGTACCCTCAGGAGGGTGAGCTCCTACAATGAGCAGTTCTTC. Translated, it gives CASTLRRVSSYNEQFF.